This T cell receptor (beta chain) was obtained from a study of shared clonotypes between healthy human individuals. TCRdb's copy holds only in-frame clones and misses some; the assay was immunoSEQ multiplex PCR. The sample carries approximately 1,000,000 clones, approximately 80% recorded once. Partitioning of CD4+ cells yielded a CD45RA+ naive subset and a CD45RA-negative memory subset. V was clipped by 2 bases and J by 1 base, with 17 bases between them. This CDR3 is 17 amino acids long. CDR1 and CDR2 (germline): LNHNV, YYDKDF (reference sequence). This clone is a singleton in its sample. The specimen was memory CD4+ T cells from PBMCs. Indicated subset: CD45RA-negative fraction. This sequence originates from a man aged 18 to 30 in good health. Some clones in this sample may be carry-over from other donors' samples. The chain couples TRBV15 to TRBJ2-5, with a possible D match to TRBD2 (6 bases). The CDR3 DNA reads as TGTGCCACCAGCAGATCCGACCGCGGGGCGGGCCAAGAGACCCAGTACTTC. It codes for CATSRSDRGAGQETQYF.